Listed here is a single TCR beta chain. What it binds is not known. Assay used: immunoSEQ multiplex PCR; TCRdb lists only in-frame clones, some missing. The sample lists 100,000 or so clones; around 90% were seen once. The sample originates from a study of siplizumab effects on memory and regulatory T cells. Study outcomes and limitations: The drug siplizumab significantly decreased the alloreactive sequences that could be traced to unstimulated CD4+ memory cells. Mappable alloreactive CD4+ clones averaged roughly 69% Treg-derived with siplizumab versus approximately 25% in controls. Poor capture below about 10^-5 frequency left most alloreactive clones unmapped to unstimulated subsets. For siplizumab cultures, the suppressive function of their proliferating Tregs was not confirmed.

The CDR3 runs to 16 residues. The chain has TRBV21-1 and TRBJ1-3; no check of the table's D call, TRBD1, against the DNA was made. TRBV21-1 is classified as a pseudogene. The receptor comes from a human donor in good health. The sequenced sample was CD4+ T cells sorted from blood. CDR3 coding DNA: TGTGCCAGCAGCAGACAGGGCCCCAACTCTGGAAACACCATATATTTT. Its translation is CASSRQGPNSGNTIYF.